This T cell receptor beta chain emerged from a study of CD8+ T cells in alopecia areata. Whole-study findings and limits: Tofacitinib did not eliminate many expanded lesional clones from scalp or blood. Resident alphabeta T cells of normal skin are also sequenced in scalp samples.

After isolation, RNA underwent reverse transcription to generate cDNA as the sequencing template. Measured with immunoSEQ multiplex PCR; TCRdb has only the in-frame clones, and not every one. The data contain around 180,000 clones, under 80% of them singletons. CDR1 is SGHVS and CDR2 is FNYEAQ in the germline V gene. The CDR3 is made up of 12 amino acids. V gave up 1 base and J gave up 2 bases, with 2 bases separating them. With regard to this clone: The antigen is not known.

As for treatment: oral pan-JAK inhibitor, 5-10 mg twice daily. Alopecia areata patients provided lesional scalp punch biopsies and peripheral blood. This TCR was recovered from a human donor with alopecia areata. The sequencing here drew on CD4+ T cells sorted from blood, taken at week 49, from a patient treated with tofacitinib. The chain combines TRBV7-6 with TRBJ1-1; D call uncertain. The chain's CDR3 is CASSLDNTEAFF. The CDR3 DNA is TGTGCCAGCAGCTTAGACAACACTGAAGCTTTCTTT.